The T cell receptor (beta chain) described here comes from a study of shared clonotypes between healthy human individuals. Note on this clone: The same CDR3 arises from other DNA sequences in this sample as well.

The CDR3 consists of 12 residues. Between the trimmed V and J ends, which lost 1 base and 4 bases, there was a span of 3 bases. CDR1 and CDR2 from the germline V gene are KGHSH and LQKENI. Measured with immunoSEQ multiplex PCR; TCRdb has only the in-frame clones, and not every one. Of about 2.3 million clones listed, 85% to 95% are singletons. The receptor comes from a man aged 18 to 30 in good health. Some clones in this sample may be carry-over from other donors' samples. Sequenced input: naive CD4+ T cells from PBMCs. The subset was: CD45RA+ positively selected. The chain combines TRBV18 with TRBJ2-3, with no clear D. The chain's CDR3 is CASSPRADTQYF. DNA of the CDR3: TGTGCCAGCTCACCACGCGCAGATACGCAGTATTTT.